This T cell receptor beta chain stems from a study of T cells after yellow fever vaccination. The wider study: With SMART-Seq v4 Ultra Low Input, the fractions containing low cell numbers were prepared. Study results and limitations: Although the secondary response was weaker, it peaked faster, at day 5 versus 15. The study re-detected most primary-vaccination clones after the booster (about 96% CD4, roughly 91% CD8).

Template-switching 5'RACE yielded the TCR cDNA; a universal primer site and UMIs were added in the process. One entry per CDR3 protein, called by TCRdb with MiXCR from the 5' RACE reads. The sample shows hundreds of thousands of distinct CDR3 sequences, around an eighth of them seen only once. The germline V gene has CDR1 KGHSH and CDR2 LQKENI. Trimming shortened V by 3 bases and J by 6 bases, and 12 bases separated the two germline ends. The CDR3 covers 13 residues. This clonotype was found a few times. What it binds is unknown. This receptor was obtained from a man aged 18 to 30 who received the YFV17D yellow fever vaccine. This chain joins TRBV18 and TRBJ2-7; D gene unclear. The sample here was CD4+ T cells sorted from PBMCs, taken 15 days after the yellow fever booster vaccination. The CDR3 protein is CASSPNPSPEQYF. The CDR3, as DNA: TGTGCCAGCTCACCTAACCCCTCCCCCGAGCAGTACTTC.